Given below is one T cell receptor (beta chain) in context. With 60 Vbeta and 13 Jbeta primers, the PCR was carried out. Repertoires were generated with immunoSEQ multiplex PCR, while TCRdb's copy carries only in-frame clones and drops some. The table gives approximately 96,000 clones; the top ten clones make up 5.5% of it. The germline V gene encodes CDR1 SGHTA and CDR2 FQGNSA. V gave up 3 bases and J gave up 8 bases; unmatched junction bases: 2. This CDR3 comprises 12 residues. The data are from a study of cytomegalovirus exposure and HLA in healthy donors. This TCR was sampled from a girl under 18 in good health and CMV-seropositive. The chain recombines TRBV7-2 with TRBJ1-2, with 8 bases identical to TRBD1. Material: PBMCs. The CDR3 loop is CASSFDRGGYTF. The CDR3 DNA reads TGTGCCAGCAGCTTCGACAGGGGAGGCTACACCTTC.